This TCR beta chain originates from a study of identical twins. CDR1 DFQATT and CDR2 SNEGSKA come from the germline V gene (reference sequence). The ends lost 5 bases at V and 11 bases at J; junction bases unmatched: 17. The CDR3 covers 14 residues. Through template switching, a universal primer site was introduced, and the cDNA contained unique molecular identifiers. One entry per CDR3 protein, called by TCRdb with MiXCR from the 5' RACE reads. The profile shows roughly 1,500,000 distinct CDR3 sequences, roughly 35% of them singletons. The source material was cord blood. The sequence was obtained from a newborn girl in good health. The rearrangement links TRBV20-1 to TRBJ2-5; 7 nucleotides agree with TRBD2. CDR3 loop: CSARNPTSLDEQYF. CDR3 DNA sequence: TGCAGTGCTCGAAACCCGACTAGCCTCGATGAGCAGTACTTC.